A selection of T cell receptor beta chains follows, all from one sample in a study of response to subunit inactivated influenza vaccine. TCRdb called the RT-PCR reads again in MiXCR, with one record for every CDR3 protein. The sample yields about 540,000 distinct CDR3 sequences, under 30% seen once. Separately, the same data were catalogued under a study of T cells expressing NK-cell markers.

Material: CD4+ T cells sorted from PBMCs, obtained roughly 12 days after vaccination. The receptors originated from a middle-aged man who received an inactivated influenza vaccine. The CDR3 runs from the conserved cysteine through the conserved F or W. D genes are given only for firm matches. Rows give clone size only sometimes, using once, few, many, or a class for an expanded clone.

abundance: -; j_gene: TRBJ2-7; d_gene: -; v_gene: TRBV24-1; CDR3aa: CATSDLRGFLYF; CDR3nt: TGTGCCACCAGTGATTTAAGGGGATTCCTGTACTTC
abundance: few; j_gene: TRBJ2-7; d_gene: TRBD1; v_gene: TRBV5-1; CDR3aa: CASSLGPGTGTYEQYF; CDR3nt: TGCGCCAGCAGCTTGGGACCAGGGACAGGGACATACGAGCAGTACTTC
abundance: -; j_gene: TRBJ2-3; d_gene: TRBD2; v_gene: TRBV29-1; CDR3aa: CSVESYGGGAPDTQYF; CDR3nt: TGCAGCGTTGAATCATATGGCGGGGGGGCCCCAGATACGCAGTATTTT
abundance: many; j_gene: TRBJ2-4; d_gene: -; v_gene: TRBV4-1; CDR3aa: CASSQYGSGPTRNIQYF; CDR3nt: TGCGCCAGCAGCCAATACGGGTCGGGACCCACCCGAAACATTCAGTACTTC
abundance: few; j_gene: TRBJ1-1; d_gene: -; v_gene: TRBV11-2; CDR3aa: CASSLRARTPNAEAFF; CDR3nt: TGTGCCAGCAGCTTGAGGGCGAGAACTCCGAACGCTGAAGCTTTCTTT
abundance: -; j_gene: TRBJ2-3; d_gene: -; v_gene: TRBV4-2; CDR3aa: CASSQGGASTDTQYF; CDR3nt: TGTGCCAGCAGCCAGGGGGGAGCTAGCACAGATACGCAGTATTTT
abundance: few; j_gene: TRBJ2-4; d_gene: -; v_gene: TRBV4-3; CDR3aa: CASSQEPANIQYF; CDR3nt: TGCGCCAGCAGCCAAGAACCGGCAAACATTCAGTACTTC
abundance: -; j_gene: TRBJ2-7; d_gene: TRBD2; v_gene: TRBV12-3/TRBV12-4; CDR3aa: CASSLGLAAIYEQYF; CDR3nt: TGTGCCAGCAGTTTGGGACTAGCGGCGATTTACGAGCAGTACTTC
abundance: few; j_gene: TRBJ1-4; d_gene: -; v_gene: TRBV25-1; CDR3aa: CASSEYAGATNEKLFF; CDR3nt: TGTGCCAGCAGTGAATATGCAGGAGCAACTAATGAAAAACTGTTTTTT
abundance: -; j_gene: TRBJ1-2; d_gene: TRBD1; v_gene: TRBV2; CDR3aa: CASRTGTGSGYTF; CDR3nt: TGTGCCAGCAGGACCGGGACAGGGAGCGGCTACACCTTC
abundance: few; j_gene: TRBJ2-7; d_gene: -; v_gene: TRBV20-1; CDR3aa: CSAHDRPNYEQYF; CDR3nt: TGCAGTGCTCACGACAGGCCAAATTACGAGCAGTACTTC
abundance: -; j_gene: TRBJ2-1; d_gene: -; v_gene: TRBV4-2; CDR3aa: CASSLLVDAYNEQFF; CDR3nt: TGTGCCAGCAGCCTCCTAGTAGACGCCTACAATGAGCAGTTCTTC
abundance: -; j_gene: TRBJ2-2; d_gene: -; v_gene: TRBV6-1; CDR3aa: CASSENTGLGTGELFF; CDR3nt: TGTGCCAGCAGTGAAAACACAGGGTTAGGCACCGGGGAGCTGTTTTTT
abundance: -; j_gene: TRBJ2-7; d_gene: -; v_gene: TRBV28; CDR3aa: CASSQTPKQYF; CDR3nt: TGTGCCAGCAGCCAGACCCCTAAGCAGTACTTC
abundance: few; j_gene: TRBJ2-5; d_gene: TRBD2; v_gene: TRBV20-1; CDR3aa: CSAARSGIETQYF; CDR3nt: TGCAGTGCTGCACGTAGCGGGATAGAGACCCAGTACTTC
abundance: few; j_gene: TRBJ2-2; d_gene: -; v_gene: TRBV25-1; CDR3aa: CASPVAGELFF; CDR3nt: TGTGCCAGCCCCGTGGCCGGGGAGCTGTTTTTT
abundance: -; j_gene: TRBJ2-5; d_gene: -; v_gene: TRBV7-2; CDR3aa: CASSVQRTPGETQYF; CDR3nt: TGTGCCAGCAGCGTGCAACGGACACCGGGGGAGACCCAGTACTTC
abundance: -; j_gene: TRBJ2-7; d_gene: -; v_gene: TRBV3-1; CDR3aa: CASGTGTGGSEQYF; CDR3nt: TGTGCCAGCGGAACCGGGACTGGGGGGAGCGAGCAGTACTTC
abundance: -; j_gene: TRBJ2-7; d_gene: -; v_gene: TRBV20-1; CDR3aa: CSANIVYEQYF; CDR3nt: TGCAGTGCCAACATCGTCTACGAGCAGTACTTC
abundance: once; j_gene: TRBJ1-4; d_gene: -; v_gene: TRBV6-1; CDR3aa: CASSEEGNANEKLFF; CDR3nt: TGTGCCAGCAGTGAAGAAGGGAACGCTAATGAAAAACTGTTTTTT
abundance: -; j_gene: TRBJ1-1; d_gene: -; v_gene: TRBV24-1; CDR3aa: CATSAGNTEAFF; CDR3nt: TGTGCCACCAGTGCAGGGAACACTGAAGCTTTCTTT
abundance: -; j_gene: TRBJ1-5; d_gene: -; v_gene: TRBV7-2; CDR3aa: CASSSRAGGIQPQHF; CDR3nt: TGTGCCAGCAGCTCCCGGGCGGGGGGCATTCAGCCCCAGCATTTT
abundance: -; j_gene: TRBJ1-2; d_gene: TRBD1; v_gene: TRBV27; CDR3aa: CASWDRGLRPNYGYTF; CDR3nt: TGTGCCAGCTGGGACAGGGGACTAAGACCCAACTATGGCTACACCTTC
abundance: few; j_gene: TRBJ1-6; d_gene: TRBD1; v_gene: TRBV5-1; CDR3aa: CASSTRDRNSPLHF; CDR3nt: TGCGCCAGCAGCACCCGGGACAGAAATTCACCCCTCCACTTT
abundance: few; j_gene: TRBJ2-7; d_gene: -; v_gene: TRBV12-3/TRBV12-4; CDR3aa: CASSLTGGQYF; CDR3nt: TGTGCCAGCAGTTTAACAGGCGGGCAGTACTTC
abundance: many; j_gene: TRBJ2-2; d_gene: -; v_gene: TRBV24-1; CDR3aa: CATSDGQPGELFF; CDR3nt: TGTGCCACCAGTGATGGTCAACCCGGGGAGCTGTTTTTT
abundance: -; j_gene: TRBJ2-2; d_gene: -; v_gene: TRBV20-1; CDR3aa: CSAKRQSNTGELFF; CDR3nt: TGCAGTGCTAAGCGGCAGTCGAACACCGGGGAGCTGTTTTTT
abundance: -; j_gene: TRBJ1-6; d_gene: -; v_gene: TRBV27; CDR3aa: CASRSDSRSPLHF; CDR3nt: TGTGCCAGCAGGTCGGACAGTAGGTCACCCCTCCACTTT
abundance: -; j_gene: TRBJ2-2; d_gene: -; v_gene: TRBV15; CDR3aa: CATSRDQRNTGELFF; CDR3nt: TGTGCCACCAGCAGAGACCAGAGAAACACCGGGGAGCTGTTTTTT
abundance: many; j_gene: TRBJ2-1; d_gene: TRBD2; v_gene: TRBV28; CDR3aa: CASSMTSGRAYERGFF; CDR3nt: TGTGCCAGCAGCATGACTAGCGGGAGGGCCTATGAGAGGGGGTTCTTC
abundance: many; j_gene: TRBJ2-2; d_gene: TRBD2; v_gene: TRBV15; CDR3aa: CATSPRTSGAGELFF; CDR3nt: TGTGCCACCAGCCCGCGGACTAGCGGCGCCGGGGAGCTGTTTTTT
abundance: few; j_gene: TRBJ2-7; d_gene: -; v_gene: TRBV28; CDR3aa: CASSFPDYPLYEQYF; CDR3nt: TGTGCCAGCAGTTTCCCGGATTACCCCCTCTACGAGCAGTACTTC
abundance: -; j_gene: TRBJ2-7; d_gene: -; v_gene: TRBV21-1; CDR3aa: CASSKLGASYEQYF; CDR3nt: TGTGCCAGCAGCAAATTGGGGGCCTCCTACGAGCAGTACTTC
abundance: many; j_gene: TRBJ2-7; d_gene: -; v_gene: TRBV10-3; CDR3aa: CAISESMGGAVYEQYF; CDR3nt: TGTGCCATCAGTGAGTCGATGGGGGGAGCGGTCTACGAGCAGTACTTC
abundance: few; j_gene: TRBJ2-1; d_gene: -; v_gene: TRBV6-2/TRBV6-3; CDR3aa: CASSYSQSYHEQFF; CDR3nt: TGTGCCAGCAGTTACTCACAGAGTTACCATGAGCAGTTCTTC
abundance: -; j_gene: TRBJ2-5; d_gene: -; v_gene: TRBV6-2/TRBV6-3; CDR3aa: CASSYPGARETQYF; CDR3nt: TGTGCCAGCAGTTACCCTGGCGCAAGGGAGACCCAGTACTTC
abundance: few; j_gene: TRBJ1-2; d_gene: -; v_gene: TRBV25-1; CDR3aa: CASSDLTGYTF; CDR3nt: TGTGCCAGCAGTGATCTGACTGGCTACACCTTC
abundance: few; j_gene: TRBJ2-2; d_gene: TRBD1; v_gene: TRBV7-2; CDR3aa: CASSLGQGSSAGELFF; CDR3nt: TGTGCCAGCAGCTTAGGACAGGGCAGTAGCGCCGGGGAGCTGTTTTTT
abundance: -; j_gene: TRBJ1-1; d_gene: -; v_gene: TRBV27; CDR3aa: CASSEDYRLVAFF; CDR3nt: TGTGCCAGCAGTGAGGATTACAGACTTGTGGCTTTCTTT
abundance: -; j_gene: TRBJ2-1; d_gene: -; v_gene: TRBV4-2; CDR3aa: CASSLRQAGNEQFF; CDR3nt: TGTGCCAGCAGCCTCCGACAGGCAGGCAATGAGCAGTTCTTC
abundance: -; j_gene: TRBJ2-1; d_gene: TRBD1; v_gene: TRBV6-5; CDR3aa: CASRRGQYNEQFF; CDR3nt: TGTGCCAGCAGGAGGGGACAGTACAATGAGCAGTTCTTC
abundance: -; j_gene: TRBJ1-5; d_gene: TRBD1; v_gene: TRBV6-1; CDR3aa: CASSPRTGVSNQPQHF; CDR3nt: TGTGCCAGCAGCCCCAGGACAGGGGTTAGCAATCAGCCCCAGCATTTT
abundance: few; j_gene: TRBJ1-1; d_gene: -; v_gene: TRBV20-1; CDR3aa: CSASGRGTEAFF; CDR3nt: TGCAGTGCTAGCGGCCGGGGAACTGAAGCTTTCTTT
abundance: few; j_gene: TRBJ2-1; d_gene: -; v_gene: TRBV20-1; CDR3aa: CSARSLRGNGNEQFF; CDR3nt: TGCAGTGCTAGATCTTTGAGGGGAAACGGGAATGAGCAGTTCTTC
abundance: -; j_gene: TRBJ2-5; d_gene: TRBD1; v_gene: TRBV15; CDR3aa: CATTMGQGQTQYF; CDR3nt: TGTGCCACCACCATGGGACAGGGACAGACCCAGTACTTC
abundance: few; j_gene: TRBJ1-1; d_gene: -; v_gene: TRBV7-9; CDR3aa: CASSLRGETTEAFF; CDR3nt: TGTGCCAGCAGCTTAAGAGGGGAGACCACTGAAGCTTTCTTT
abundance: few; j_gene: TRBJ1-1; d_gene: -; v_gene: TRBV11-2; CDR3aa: CASSFQPSGGNTEAFF; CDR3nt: TGTGCCAGCAGCTTCCAGCCGTCCGGAGGGAACACTGAAGCTTTCTTT
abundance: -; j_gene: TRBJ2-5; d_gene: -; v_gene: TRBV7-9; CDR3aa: CASSLYFGGVETQYF; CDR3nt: TGTGCCAGCAGCTTATATTTCGGCGGGGTTGAGACCCAGTACTTC
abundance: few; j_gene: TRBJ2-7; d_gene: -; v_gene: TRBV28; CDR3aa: CASSLLNGYEQYF; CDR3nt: TGTGCCAGCAGTTTATTAAACGGCTACGAGCAGTACTTC
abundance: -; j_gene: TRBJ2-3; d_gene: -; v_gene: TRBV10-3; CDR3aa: CAITSGPRGDTQYF; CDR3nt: TGTGCCATCACTTCGGGGCCTCGTGGGGATACGCAGTATTTT
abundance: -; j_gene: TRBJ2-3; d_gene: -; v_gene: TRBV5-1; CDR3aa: CASSLIEGDTQYF; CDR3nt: TGCGCCAGCAGCTTGATAGAGGGAGATACGCAGTATTTT
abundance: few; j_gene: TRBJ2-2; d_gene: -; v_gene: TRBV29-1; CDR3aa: CSVGFSMTGELFF; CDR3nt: TGCAGCGTCGGCTTTTCGATGACCGGGGAGCTGTTTTTT
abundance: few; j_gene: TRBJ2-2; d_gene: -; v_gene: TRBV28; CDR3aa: CASHGAYGAGTGELFF; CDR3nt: TGTGCCAGCCACGGGGCTTACGGGGCAGGCACCGGGGAGCTGTTTTTT
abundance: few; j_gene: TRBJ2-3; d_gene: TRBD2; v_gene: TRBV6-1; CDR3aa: CASSGAGGLTDTQYF; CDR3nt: TGTGCCAGCAGTGGGGCGGGGGGCCTCACAGATACGCAGTATTTT
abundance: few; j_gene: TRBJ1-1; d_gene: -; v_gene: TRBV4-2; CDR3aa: CASSQDTANTEAFF; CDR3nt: TGTGCCAGCAGCCAAGATACGGCCAACACTGAAGCTTTCTTT
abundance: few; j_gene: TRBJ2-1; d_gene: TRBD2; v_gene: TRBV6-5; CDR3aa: CASSYSTAGLAGNNEQFF; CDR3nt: TGTGCCAGCAGTTACTCGACAGCGGGACTAGCGGGTAACAATGAGCAGTTCTTC
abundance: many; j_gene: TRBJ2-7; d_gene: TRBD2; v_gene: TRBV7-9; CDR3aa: CASSRTSGGYEQYF; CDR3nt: TGTGCCAGCAGCCGGACTAGCGGAGGATACGAGCAGTACTTC
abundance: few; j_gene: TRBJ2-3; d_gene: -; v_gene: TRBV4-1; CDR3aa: CASSPTSKDTQYF; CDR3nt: TGCGCCAGCAGCCCTACTTCAAAAGATACGCAGTATTTT
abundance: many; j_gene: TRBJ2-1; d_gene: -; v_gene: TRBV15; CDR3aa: CATSRDKGSYNEQFF; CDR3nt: TGTGCCACCAGCAGAGATAAGGGATCCTACAATGAGCAGTTCTTC
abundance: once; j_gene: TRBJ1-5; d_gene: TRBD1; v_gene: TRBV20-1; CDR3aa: CSAGSLNRGSNQPQHF; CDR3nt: TGCAGTGCTGGAAGTCTTAACAGGGGTAGCAATCAGCCCCAGCATTTT